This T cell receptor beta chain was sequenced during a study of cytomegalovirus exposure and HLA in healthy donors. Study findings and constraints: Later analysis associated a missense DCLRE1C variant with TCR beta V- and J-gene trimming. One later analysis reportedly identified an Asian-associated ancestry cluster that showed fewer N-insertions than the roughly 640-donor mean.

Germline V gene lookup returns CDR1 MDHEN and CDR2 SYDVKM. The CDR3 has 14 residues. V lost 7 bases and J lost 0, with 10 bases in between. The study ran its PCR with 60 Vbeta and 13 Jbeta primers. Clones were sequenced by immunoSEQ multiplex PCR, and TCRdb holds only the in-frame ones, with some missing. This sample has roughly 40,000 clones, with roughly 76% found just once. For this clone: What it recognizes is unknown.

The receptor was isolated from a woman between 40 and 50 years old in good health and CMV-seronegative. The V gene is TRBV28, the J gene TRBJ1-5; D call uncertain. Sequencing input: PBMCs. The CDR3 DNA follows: TGTGCCAGCAAGGCTCTAGATAGCAATCAGCCCCAGCATTTT. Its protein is CASKALDSNQPQHF.